This T cell receptor (beta chain) is from a study of CD8 T cells in Susac syndrome. TEMRA cells were FACS-enriched, unlike CD8+ and CD4+ T cells, which were negatively isolated. Reverse transcription of about 0.45 to 1 ug RNA used random hexamers. TCRdb independently ran MiXCR on the immunoSEQ multiplex PCR reads; one entry per CDR3 protein. The profile shows fewer than 350,000 distinct CDR3 sequences, 89% of them singletons. Material: CD8+ T cells from PBMCs. The sequence was obtained from a human donor with multiple sclerosis.

The CDR3 is CATTPRRDYQPQHF. The CDR3 DNA reads as TGTGCCACCACCCCGAGGCGGGACTATCAGCCCCAGCATTTT. V gene TRBV6-1 combines with J gene TRBJ1-5, with D possibly being TRBD1 (5 bases). Looked up from germline, CDR1 is MNHNS and CDR2 is SASEGT. Trimming took off 10 bases at V and 5 bases at J, with 18 bases between the two ends. CDR3 length: 14 residues.